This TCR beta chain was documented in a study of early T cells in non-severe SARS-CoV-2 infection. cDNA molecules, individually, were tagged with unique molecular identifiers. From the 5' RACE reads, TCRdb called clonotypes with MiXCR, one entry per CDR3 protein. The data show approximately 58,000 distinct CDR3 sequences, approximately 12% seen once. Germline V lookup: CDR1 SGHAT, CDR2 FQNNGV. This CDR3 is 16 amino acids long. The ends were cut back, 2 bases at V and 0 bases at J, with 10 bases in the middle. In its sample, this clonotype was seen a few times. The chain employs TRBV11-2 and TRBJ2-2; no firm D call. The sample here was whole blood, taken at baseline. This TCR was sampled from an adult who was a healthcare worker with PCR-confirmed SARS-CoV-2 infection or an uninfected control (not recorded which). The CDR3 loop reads CASSLHHGSNTGELFF. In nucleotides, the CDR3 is TGTGCCAGCAGCTTACATCACGGCTCGAACACCGGGGAGCTGTTTTTT.